A single sample is the source of the 8 T cell receptor beta chains below, sequenced in a study of identical twins (dated by TCRdb to about 2016). The method was 5' RACE. Instrument on record: Illumina HiSeq 2000. TCRdb reran the public reads through fastp at Q25 and MiXCR, keeping productive beta chains. One record per CDR3 amino acid sequence lists the most common genes and DNA. The sample table holds some 500,000 distinct CDR3 sequences, of which 9.6% were seen once. The biggest ten clones account for approximately 3% of the sample. The same specimen was also included in a second study, on yellow fever vaccine responses in identical twins.

Sequencing was performed on PBMCs. These receptors were collected from a woman younger than 30 in good health.

This clonotype was seen a few times. The chain joins TRBV6-5 to TRBJ2-3; D is undetermined. Germline V gene data show CDR1 as MNHEY and CDR2 as SVGAGI. Trimming removed 2 bases from V and 6 bases from J, with 15 bases in between. CDR3 length: 15 residues. Here the CDR3 reads CASSYTPLVADTQYF. The CDR3 coding sequence is TGTGCCAGCAGTTACACACCGCTAGTCGCGGATACGCAGTATTTT.

This chain links TRBV12-3 or TRBV12-4 with TRBJ1-3, with D maybe TRBD1 (6 bases). The CDR3 extends over 14 amino acids. Trimming cost V 1 base and J 6 bases, with 10 bases left between them. The CDR3 spells CASSLGRGQNTIYF. The CDR3 DNA reads TGTGCCAGCAGTTTAGGCAGGGGCCAAAACACCATATATTTT.

This clonotype was seen ten or more times. The chain links TRBV6-5 to TRBJ2-1; D gene unclear. Trimming pared 3 bases from V and 8 bases from J, leaving 5 bases between. This CDR3 is built from 11 residues. CDR1 is MNHEY and CDR2 is SVGAGI in the germline V gene. The CDR3 region is CASSYLDEQFF. CDR3 in DNA: TGTGCCAGCAGTTATCTTGATGAGCAGTTCTTC.

This clonotype has only a few counts. The V call is TRBV5-6, the J call TRBJ2-7, with a possible D match to TRBD1 (5 bases). The CDR3 loop spans 15 amino acids. The germline V and J ends were trimmed by 1 base and 2 bases, with 13 bases remaining between them. The germline V gene has CDR1 SGHDT and CDR2 YYEEEE. CDR3 loop: CASSLMPGLPYEQYF. CDR3 bases: TGTGCCAGCAGCTTGATGCCAGGGCTTCCCTACGAGCAGTACTTC.

About this clonotype: Compared with germline, one end of the junction differs, possibly owing to a read error. V and J are TRBV20-1 and TRBJ2-1; maybe TRBD2 (5 bases). The CDR3 consists of 14 residues. Per germline, CDR1 DFQATT and CDR2 SNEGSKA (reference sequence). The CDR3 here is CSALDYQTYNEQSF. The CDR3 DNA reads as TGCAGTGCGCTAGACTACCAAACATACAATGAGCAGTCCTTC.

This clonotype has just a few counts. The chain uses TRBV20-1 and TRBJ2-1; D gene unclear. The CDR3 contains 14 residues. The germline CDR1 and CDR2 sequences are DFQATT and SNEGSKA (reference sequence). The germline V and J ends were trimmed by 5 bases and 3 bases, with 14 bases remaining between them. CDR3 amino acids: CSALGTGIYNEQFF. Here the CDR3 DNA reads TGCAGTGCTTTGGGCACGGGTATCTACAATGAGCAGTTCTTC.

This clonotype was counted many times. The genes are TRBV7-9 and TRBJ1-1, with D perhaps TRBD1 (5 bases). Deletions cut 5 bases from V and 1 base from J, with 8 bases between. CDR1 SEHNR and CDR2 FQNEAQ come from the germline V gene (reference sequence). This CDR3 has 13 amino acids. The CDR3 DNA reads as TGTGCCAGCAGCCGCGGGGGGAACACTGAAGCTTTCTTT. Translating it yields CASSRGGNTEAFF.

This clonotype turned up a few times. The V gene is TRBV4-3, the J gene TRBJ2-2; 7 bases are a match to TRBD1. The CDR3 sequence is 17 residues long. The germline V gene has CDR1 LGHNA and CDR2 YSLEER. J lost 1 base, V lost 0 bases, and 5 bases had no gene match. Here the CDR3 reads CASSQDSRGRNTGELFF. CDR3 bases: TGCGCCAGCAGCCAAGATTCCAGGGGGAGGAACACCGGGGAGCTGTTTTTT.